The subject of this entry is one T cell receptor (beta chain). Its specificity is unknown. TCRdb keeps only in-frame clones here, not all; method: immunoSEQ multiplex PCR. In the table there are under 9,000 clones, approximately 68% of which are singletons. This record comes from a study of T cell clonotyping in hematopoietic cell transplantation. Whole-study findings and limits: After transplant, recipient diversity fell while pathologically expanded clonotypes grew through day 180. Cells were unsorted, so CD4 and CD8 contributions were not separated.

Trimming at V came to 1 base and at J to 4 bases, leaving 6 bases not matched to a gene. Germline V CDR1 and CDR2: SGHNT, YENEEA. The CDR3 runs 15 residues. Sequenced here: peripheral blood mononuclear cells, sampled 100 days after allogeneic stem cell transplant. This clonotype originated in a male patient between 60 and 69 years old who had an allogeneic stem cell transplant from an unrelated donor, so the T cells may come from the graft donor. Some clones in this sample may be carry-over from other donors' samples. This chain uses TRBV11-3 with TRBJ1-2; 7 nucleotides line up with TRBD1. CDR3 region: CASSLGQGEVYGYTF. The CDR3 region has the DNA TGTGCCAGCAGCTTAGGACAGGGCGAAGTCTATGGCTACACCTTC.